This T cell receptor beta chain was found in a study of cytomegalovirus exposure and HLA in healthy donors. Findings and limits, study-wide: Researchers catalogued roughly 170 TCR beta chains as cytomegalovirus-associated. In vitro testing confirmed a few CMV-associated chains as specific for CMV antigens.

Using immunoSEQ multiplex PCR, the repertoire was profiled, and TCRdb retains in-frame clones only, with some absent. The data show 200,000 to 250,000 clones, with around 87% seen just once and 1.5% to 2.5% held by the top ten. The donors were in the approximately 120-subject validation cohort, distinct from the roughly 700-subject first cohort. V was clipped by 5 bases and J by 3 bases, with 16 bases between them. Germline CDR1 SEHNR, CDR2 FQNEAQ (reference sequence). The CDR3 length is 15 residues. This clone was observed a handful of times. The antigen is unknown. The chain recombines TRBV7-9 with TRBJ1-1; D is perhaps TRBD1 (5 bases). This receptor was identified in a woman aged 18-30 years in good health and CMV-seropositive. Sequencing input: PBMCs. CDR3 DNA: TGTGCCAGCAGCCCTAGCGGGGGAGAGGACACTGAAGCTTTCTTT. Translation: CASSPSGGEDTEAFF. Using reference TRBV7-9 and TRBJ1-1 for the parts outside the CDR3, the full variable domain is DTGVSQNPRHKITKRGQNVTFRCDPISEHNRLYWYRQTLGQGPEFLTYFQNEAQLEKSRLLSDRFSAERPKGSFSTLEIQRTEQGDSAMYLCASSPSGGEDTEAFFGQGTRLTVV.